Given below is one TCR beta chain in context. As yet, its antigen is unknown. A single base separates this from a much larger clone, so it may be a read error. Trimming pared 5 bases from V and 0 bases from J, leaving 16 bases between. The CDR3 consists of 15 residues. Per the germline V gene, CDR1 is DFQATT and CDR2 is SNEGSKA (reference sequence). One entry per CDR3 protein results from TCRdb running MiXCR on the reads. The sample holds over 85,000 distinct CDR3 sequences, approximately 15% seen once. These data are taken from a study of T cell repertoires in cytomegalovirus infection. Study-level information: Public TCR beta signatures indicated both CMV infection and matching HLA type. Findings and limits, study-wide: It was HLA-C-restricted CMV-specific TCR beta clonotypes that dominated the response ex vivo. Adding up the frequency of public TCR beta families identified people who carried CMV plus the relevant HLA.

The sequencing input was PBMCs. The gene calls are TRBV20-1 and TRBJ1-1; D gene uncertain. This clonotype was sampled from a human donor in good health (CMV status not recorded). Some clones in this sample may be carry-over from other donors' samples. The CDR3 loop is CSAPPREQVNTEAFF. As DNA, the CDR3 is TGCAGTGCTCCTCCCCGAGAACAAGTGAACACTGAAGCTTTCTTT.